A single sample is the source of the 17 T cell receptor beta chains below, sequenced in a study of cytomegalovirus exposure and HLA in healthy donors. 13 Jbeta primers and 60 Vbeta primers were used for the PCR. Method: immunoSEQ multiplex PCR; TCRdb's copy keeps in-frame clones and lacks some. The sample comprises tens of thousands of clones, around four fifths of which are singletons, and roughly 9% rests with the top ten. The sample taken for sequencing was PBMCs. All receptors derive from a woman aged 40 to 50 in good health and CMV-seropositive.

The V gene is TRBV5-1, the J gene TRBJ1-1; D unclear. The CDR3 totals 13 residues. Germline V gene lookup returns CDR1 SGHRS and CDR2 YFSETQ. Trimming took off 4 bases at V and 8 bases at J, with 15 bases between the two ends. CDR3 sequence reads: CASSLQPREEAFF. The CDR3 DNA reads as TGCGCCAGCAGCCTCCAACCCCGGGAAGAAGCTTTCTTT.

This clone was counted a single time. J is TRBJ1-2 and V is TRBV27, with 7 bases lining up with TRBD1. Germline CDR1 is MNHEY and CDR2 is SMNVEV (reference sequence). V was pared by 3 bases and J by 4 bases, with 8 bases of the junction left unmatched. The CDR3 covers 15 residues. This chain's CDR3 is CASSFHGDRTYGYTF. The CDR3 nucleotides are TGTGCCAGCAGTTTTCATGGGGACAGAACCTATGGCTACACCTTC.

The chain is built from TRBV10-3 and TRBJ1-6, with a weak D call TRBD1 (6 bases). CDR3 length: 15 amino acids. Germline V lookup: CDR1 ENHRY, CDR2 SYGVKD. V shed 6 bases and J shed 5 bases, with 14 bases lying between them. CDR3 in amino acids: CAISSEGEDNSPLHF. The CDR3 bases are TGTGCCATCAGCTCCGAGGGGGAAGATAATTCACCCCTCCACTTT.

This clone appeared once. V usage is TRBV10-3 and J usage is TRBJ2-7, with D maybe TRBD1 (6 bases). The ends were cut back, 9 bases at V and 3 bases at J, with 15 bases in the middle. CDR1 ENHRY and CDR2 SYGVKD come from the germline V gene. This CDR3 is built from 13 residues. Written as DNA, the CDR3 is TGTGCCATGCCTCCGGGACACGGCTACGAGCAGTACTTC. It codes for CAMPPGHGYEQYF.

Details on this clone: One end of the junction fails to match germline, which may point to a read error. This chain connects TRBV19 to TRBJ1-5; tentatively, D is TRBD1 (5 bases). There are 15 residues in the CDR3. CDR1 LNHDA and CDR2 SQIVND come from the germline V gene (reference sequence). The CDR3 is CASSSWGEFNRPQHF. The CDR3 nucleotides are TGTGCCAGTAGCTCCTGGGGGGAGTTCAATCGGCCCCAGCATTTT.

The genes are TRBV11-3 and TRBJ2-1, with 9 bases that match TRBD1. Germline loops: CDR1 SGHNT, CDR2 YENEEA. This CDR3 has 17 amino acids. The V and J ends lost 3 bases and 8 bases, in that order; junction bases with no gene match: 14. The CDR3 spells CASSFRRSGTGSDEQFF. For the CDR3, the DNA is TGTGCCAGCAGCTTTCGACGTAGTGGGACAGGGAGCGATGAGCAGTTCTTC.

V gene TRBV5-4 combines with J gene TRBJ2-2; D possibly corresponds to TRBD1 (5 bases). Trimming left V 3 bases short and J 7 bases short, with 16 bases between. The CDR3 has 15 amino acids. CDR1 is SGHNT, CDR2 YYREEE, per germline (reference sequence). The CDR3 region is CASSSKASQGGELFF. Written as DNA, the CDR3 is TGTGCCAGCAGCTCGAAGGCGTCTCAGGGCGGGGAGCTGTTTTTT.

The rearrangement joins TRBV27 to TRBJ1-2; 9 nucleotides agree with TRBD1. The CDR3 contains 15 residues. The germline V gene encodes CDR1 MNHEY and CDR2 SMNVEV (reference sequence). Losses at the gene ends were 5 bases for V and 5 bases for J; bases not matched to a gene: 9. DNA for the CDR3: TGTGCCAGCAGTGCCTACAGGGGGCGCAAATATGGCTACACCTTC. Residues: CASSAYRGRKYGYTF.

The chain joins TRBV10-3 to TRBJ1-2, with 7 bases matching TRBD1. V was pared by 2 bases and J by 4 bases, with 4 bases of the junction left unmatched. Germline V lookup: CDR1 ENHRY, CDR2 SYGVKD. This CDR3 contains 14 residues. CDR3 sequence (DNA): TGTGCCATCAGTGAGGACAGGGCCGGCTATGGCTACACCTTC. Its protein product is CAISEDRAGYGYTF.

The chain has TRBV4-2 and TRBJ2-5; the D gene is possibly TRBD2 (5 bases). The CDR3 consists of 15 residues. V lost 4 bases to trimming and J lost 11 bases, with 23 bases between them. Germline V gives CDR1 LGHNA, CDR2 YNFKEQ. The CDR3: CASSPLQQLDGEQYF. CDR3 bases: TGTGCCAGCAGCCCTCTCCAACAGCTAGATGGGGAGCAGTACTTC.

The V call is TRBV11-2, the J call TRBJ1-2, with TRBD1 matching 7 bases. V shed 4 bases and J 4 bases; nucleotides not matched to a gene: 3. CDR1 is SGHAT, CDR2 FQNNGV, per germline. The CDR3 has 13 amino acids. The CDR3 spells CASSSGQSYGYTF. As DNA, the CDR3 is TGTGCCAGCAGCTCGGGACAGTCCTATGGCTACACCTTC.

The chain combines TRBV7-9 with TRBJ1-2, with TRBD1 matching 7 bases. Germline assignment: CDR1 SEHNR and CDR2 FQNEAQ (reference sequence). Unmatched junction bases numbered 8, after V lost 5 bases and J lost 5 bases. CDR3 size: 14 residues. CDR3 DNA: TGTGCCAGCAGCCCCCAGGGGGTCGAATATGGCTACACCTTC. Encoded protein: CASSPQGVEYGYTF. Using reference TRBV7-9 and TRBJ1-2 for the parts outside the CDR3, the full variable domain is DTGVSQNPRHKITKRGQNVTFRCDPISEHNRLYWYRQTLGQGPEFLTYFQNEAQLEKSRLLSDRFSAERPKGSFSTLEIQRTEQGDSAMYLCASSPQGVEYGYTFGSGTRLTVV.

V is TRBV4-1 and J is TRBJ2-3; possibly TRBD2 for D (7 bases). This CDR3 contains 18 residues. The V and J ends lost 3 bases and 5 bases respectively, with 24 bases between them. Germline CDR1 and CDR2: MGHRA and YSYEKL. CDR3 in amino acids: CASSHPPRGGLVKDTQYF. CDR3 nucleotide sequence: TGCGCCAGCAGCCACCCACCGAGGGGGGGGCTTGTTAAAGATACGCAGTATTTT.

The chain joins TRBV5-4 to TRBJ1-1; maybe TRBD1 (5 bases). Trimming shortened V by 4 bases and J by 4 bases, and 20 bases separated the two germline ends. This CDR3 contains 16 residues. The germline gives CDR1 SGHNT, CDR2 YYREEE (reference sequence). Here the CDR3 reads CASSTRTVWGSTEAFF. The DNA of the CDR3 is TGTGCCAGCAGCACGCGGACGGTATGGGGCTCCACTGAAGCTTTCTTT.

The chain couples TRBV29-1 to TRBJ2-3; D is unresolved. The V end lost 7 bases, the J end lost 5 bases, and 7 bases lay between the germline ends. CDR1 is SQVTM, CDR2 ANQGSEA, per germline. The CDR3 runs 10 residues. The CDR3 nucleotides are TGCAGCGGCGTTGAAGATACGCAGTATTTT. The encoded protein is CSGVEDTQYF.

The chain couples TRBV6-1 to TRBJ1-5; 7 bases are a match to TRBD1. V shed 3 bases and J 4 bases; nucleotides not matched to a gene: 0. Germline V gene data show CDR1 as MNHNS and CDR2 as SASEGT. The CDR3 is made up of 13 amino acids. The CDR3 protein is CASSETGNQPQHF. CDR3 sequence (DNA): TGTGCCAGCAGTGAGACAGGGAATCAGCCCCAGCATTTT.

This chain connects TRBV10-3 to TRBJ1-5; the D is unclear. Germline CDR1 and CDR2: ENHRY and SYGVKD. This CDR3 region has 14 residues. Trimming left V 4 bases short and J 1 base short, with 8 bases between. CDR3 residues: CAISGTTSNQPQHF. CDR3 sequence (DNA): TGTGCCATCAGTGGCACAACAAGCAATCAGCCCCAGCATTTT.